This T cell receptor (beta chain) was sequenced in a study of T cell responses to AZD1222 COVID-19 vaccine. For this clone: Its antigen is undetermined.

Study results and caveats: Among AZD1222 vaccinees, only six or seven were seropositive at baseline. Nearly half of the spike-specific TCRs reportedly recognize variant regions that carry no mutations. Donors in the cohort were predominantly white British and more often female, and clonal diversity was possibly underestimated.

CDR1 is MNHEY, CDR2 SVGAGI, per germline. Between the trimmed V and J ends, which lost 7 bases and 10 bases, there was a span of 20 bases. This CDR3 spans 15 amino acids. Some clones are missing from TCRdb's copy, which holds only in-frame ones; the method was immunoSEQ multiplex PCR. The sample holds 160,000 or so clones, 88% seen once. This receptor was obtained from an adult who received the AZD1222 COVID-19 vaccine. The specimen was peripheral blood, collected 28 days after the second AZD1222 dose. The chain uses TRBV6-5 and TRBJ1-6, with D unclear. DNA for the CDR3: TGTGCCAGCACCCAGAGGGTCCGAAGCAGCTCACCCCTCCACTTT. Encoded protein: CASTQRVRSSSPLHF.